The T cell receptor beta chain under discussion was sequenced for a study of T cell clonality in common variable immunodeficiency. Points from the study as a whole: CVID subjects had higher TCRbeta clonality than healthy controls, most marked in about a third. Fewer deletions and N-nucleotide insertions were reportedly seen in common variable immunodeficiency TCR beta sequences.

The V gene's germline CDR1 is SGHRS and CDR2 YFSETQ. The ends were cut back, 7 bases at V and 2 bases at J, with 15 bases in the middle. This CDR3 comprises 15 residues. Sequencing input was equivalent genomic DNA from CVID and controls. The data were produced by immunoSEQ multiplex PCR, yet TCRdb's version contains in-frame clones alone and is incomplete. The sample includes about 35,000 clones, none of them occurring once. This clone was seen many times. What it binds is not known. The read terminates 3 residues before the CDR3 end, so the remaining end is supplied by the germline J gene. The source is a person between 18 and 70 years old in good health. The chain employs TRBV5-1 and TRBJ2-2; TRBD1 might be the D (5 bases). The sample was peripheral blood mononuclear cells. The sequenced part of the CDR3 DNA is TGCGCCAGCGGCCACCCCGACAGTAACACCGGGGAG. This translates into CASGHPDSNTGE. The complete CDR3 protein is CASGHPDSNTGELFF.